This T cell receptor (beta chain) was retrieved from a study of CD8 T cells in Susac syndrome. General study results and limits: The relatively small number of individuals in the TCR sequencing and HLA analysis was acknowledged by the study.

The CDR3 totals 15 residues. V was pared by 2 bases and J by 2 bases, with 3 bases of the junction left unmatched. Germline assignment: CDR1 SGDLS and CDR2 YYNGEE. Regarding this clonotype: Antigen specificity is unknown.

CD8+ and CD4+ T cells circulating in blood were sequenced for TCR beta. TEMRA cells were enriched by FACS, and CD4+ and CD8+ T cells were negatively isolated. It was with random hexamers that 0.5 to 1 ug RNA was reverse transcribed. Using its own MiXCR run on the immunoSEQ multiplex PCR reads, TCRdb lists one record per CDR3 protein. The table shows about 210,000 distinct CDR3 sequences, with 95% occurring only once. This receptor was taken from a human donor with multiple sclerosis. Input material: CD4+ T cells from PBMCs. V usage is TRBV9 and J usage is TRBJ2-3, with TRBD2 matching 9 bases. This CDR3 is CASSVIAGDTDTQYF. As DNA, the CDR3 is TGTGCCAGCAGCGTGATAGCGGGGGACACAGATACGCAGTATTTT.